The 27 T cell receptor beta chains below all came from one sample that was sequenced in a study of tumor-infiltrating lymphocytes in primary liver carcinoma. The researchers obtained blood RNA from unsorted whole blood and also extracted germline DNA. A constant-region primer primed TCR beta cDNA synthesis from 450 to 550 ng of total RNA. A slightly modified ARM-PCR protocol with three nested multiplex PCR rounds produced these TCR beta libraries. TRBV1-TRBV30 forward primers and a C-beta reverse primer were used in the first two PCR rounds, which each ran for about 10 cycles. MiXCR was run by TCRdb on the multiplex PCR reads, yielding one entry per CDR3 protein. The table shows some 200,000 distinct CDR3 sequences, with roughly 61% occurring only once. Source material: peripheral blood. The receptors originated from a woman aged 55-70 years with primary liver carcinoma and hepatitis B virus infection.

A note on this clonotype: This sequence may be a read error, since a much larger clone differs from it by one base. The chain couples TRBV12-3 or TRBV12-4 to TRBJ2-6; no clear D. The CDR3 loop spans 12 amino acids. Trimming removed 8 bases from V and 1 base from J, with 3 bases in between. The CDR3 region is CASFSGANVLTF. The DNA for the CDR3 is TGTGCCAGCTTTTCTGGGGCCAACGTCCTGACTTTC.

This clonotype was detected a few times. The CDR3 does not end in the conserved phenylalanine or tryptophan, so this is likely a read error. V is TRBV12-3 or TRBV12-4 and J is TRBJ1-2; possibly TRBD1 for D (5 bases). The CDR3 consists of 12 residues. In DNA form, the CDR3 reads TGTACCAGCAGTTTACGGGGCTGGGGCTACACCTTA. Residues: CTSSLRGWGYTL.

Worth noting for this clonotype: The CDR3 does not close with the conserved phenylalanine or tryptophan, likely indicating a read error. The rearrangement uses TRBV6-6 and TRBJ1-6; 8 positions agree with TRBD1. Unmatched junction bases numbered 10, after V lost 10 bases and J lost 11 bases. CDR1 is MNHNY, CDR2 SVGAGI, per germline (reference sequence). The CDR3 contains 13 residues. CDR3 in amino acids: CATMQGAGAPLHS. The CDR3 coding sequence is TGTGCCACGATGCAGGGGGCGGGCGCACCCCTCCACTCT.

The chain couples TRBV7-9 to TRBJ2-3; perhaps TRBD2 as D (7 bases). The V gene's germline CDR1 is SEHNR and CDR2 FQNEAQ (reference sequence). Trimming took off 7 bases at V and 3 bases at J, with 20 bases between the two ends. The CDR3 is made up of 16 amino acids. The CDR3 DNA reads TGTGCCAGCATCTTTACACGCAGGGGAGGGACAGATACGCAGTATTTT. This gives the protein CASIFTRRGGTDTQYF.

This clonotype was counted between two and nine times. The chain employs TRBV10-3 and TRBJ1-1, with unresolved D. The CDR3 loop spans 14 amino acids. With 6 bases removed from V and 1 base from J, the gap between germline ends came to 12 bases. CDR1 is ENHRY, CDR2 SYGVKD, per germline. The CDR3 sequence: CAIRAAQRNTEAFF. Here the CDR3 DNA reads TGTGCCATCAGGGCCGCACAGAGGAACACTGAAGCTTTCTTT.

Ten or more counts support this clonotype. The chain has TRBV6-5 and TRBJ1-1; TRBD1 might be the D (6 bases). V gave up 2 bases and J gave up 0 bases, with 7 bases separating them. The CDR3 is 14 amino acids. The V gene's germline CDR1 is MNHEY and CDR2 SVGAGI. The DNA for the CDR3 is TGTGCCAGCAGTTACGACAGGCTGAACACTGAAGCTTTCTTT. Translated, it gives CASSYDRLNTEAFF.

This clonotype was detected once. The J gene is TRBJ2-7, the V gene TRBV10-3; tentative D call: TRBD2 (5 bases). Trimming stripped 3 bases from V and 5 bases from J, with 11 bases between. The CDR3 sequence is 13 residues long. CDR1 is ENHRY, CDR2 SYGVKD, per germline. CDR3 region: CAISDQLDNEQYF. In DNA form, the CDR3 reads TGTGCCATCAGTGATCAACTAGACAACGAGCAGTACTTC.

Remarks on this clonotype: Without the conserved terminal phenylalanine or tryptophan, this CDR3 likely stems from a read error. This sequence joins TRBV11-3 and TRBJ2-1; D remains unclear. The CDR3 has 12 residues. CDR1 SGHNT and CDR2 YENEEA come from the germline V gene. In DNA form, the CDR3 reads TGTGCCAGCAGTCTGGGCTACAATGGGCAGTTCCTC. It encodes CASSLGYNGQFL.

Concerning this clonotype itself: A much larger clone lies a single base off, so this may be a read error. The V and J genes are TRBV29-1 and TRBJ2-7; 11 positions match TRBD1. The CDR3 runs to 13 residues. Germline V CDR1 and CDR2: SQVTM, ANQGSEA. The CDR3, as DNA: TGCAGCGTTGGTGGACAGGGGGCCCACGAGCGGTACTTC. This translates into CSVGGQGAHERYF.

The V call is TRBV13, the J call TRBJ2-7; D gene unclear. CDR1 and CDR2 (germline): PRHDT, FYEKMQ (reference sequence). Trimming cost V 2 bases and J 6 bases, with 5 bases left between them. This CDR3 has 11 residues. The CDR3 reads CASSLFSEQYF. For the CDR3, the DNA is TGTGCCAGCAGCTTATTTTCCGAGCAGTACTTC.

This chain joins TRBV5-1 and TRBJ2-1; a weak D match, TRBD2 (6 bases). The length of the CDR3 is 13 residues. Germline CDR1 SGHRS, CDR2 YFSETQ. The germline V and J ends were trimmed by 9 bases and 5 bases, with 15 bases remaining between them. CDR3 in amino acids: CANSDLADNEQFF. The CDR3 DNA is TGCGCCAATAGTGATTTAGCGGACAATGAGCAGTTCTTC.

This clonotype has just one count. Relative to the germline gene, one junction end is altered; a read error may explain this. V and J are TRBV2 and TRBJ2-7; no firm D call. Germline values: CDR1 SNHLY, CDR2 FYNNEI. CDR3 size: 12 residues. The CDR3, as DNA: TGTGCCAGCAGGGAAGACACCTACGAGCAGTACTTC. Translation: CASREDTYEQYF.

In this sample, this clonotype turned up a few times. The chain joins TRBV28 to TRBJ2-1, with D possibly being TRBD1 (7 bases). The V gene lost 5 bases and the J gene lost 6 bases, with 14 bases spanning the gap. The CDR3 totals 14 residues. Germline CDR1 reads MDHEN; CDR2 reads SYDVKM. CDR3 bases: TGTGCCAGCAGTCAGGTCCAGGGGGGCAATGAGCAGTTCTTC. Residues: CASSQVQGGNEQFF.

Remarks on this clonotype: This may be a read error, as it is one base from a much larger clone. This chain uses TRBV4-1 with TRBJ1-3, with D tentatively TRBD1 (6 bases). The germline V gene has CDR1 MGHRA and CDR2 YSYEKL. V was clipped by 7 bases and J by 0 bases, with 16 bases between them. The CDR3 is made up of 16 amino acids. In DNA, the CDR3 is TGCGCCAGCAACCAGACGCCAGGGGCCTCTGGAAACACCATATATTTT. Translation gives CASNQTPGASGNTIYF.

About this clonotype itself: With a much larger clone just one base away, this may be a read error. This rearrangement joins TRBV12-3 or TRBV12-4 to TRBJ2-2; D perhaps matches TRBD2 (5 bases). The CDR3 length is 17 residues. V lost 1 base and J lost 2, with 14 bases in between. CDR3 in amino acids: CASSLVYRGVNTGELFF. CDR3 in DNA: TGTGCCAGCAGTTTAGTATATCGGGGAGTAAACACCGGGGAGCTGTTTTTT.

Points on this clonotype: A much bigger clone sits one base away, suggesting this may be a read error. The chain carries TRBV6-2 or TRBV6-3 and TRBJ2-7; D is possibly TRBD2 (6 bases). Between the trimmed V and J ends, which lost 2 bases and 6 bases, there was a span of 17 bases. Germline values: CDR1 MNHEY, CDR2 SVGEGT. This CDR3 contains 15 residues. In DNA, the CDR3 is TGTGCCAGCAGTTACGGAGGGGCGGGGAGCTGCGAGCAGTACTTC. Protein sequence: CASSYGGAGSCEQYF.

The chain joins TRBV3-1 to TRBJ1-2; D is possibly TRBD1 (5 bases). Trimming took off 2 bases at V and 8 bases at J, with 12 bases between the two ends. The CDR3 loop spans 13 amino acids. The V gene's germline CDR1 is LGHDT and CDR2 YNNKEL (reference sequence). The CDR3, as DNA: TGTGCCAGCAGCCAAACGGGACGCAGGGGCTACACCTTC. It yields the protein CASSQTGRRGYTF.

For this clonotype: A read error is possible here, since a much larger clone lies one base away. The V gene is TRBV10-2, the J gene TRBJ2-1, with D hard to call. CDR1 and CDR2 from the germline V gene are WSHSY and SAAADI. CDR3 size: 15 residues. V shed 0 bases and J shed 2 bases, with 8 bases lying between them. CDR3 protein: CASSESSAPYNEQFF. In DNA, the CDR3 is TGCGCCAGCAGTGAGTCGTCGGCCCCCTACAATGAGCAGTTCTTC.

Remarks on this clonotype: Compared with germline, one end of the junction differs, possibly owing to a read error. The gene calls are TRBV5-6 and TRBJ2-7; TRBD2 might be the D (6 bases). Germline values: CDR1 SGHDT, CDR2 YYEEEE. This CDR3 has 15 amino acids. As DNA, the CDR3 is TGTGCCAGAAGCTTGTTCACGGACTACTCCTACGAGCAGTACTTC. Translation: CARSLFTDYSYEQYF.

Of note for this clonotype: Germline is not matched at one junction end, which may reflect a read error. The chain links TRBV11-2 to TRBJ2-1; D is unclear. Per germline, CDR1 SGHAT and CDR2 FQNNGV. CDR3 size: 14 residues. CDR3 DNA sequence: TGTACCAGCAGCCCCGTGCCTGAATACAATGAGCAGTTCTTC. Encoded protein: CTSSPVPEYNEQFF.

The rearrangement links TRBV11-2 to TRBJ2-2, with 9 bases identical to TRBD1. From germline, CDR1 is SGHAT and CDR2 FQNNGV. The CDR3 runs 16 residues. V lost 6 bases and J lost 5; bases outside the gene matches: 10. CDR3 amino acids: CASRPAGTGSTGELFF. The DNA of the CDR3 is TGTGCCAGCAGACCAGCAGGGACAGGGTCTACCGGGGAGCTGTTTTTT.

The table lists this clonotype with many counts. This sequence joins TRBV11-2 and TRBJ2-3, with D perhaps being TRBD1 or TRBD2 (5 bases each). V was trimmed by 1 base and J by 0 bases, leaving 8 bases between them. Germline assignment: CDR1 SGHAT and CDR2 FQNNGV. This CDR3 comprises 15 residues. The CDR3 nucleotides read TGTGCCAGCAGCTTAGGGGGCGGGAGCACAGATACGCAGTATTTT. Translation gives CASSLGGGSTDTQYF.

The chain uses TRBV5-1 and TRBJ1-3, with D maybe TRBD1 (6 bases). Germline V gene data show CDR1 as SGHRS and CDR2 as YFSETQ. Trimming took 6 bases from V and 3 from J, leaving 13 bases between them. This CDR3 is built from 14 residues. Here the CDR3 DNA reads TGCGCCAGCAAACCGGGACAAAATGGAAACACCATATATTTT. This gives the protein CASKPGQNGNTIYF.

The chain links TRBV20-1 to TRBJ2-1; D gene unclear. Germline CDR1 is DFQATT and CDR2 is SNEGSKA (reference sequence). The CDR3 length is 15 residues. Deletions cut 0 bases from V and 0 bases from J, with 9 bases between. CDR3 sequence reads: CSARDVFSSYNEQFF. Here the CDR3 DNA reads TGCAGTGCTAGAGACGTATTCAGCTCCTACAATGAGCAGTTCTTC.

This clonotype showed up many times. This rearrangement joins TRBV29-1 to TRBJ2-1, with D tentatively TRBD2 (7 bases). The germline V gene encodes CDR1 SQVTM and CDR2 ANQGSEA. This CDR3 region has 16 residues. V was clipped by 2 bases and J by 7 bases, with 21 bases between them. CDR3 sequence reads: CSVEWGGVRGVNEQFF. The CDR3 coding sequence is TGCAGCGTTGAATGGGGGGGCGTTCGAGGGGTAAATGAGCAGTTCTTC.

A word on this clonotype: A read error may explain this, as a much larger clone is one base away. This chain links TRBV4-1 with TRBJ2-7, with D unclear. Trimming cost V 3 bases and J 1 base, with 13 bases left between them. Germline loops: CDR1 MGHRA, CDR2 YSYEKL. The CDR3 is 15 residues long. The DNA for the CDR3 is TGCGCCAGCAGCCATACTGCAGGCCCATCCTACGAGCAGTACTTC. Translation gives CASSHTAGPSYEQYF.

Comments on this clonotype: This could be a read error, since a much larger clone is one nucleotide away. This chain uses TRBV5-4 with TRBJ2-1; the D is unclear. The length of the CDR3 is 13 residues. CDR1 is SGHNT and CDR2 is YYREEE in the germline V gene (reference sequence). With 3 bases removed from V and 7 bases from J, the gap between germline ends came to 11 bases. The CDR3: CASSSVRSNEQFF. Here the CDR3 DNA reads TGTGCCAGCAGCTCCGTGAGGTCGAATGAGCAGTTCTTC.